The 10 T cell receptor beta chains below come from one sample, sequenced in a study of blood T cell repertoires in COVID-19. Assay: immunoSEQ multiplex PCR; the TCRdb copy retains only in-frame clones and omits some. The profile shows roughly 180,000 clones, about four fifths of them singletons. Material for sequencing was peripheral blood. The receptors stem from a woman aged 35 to 49 with COVID-19, enrolled during active disease.

This clone was picked up one time. This rearrangement joins TRBV6-5 to TRBJ2-3; D ambiguous. Trimming took off 6 bases at V and 2 bases at J, with 12 bases between the two ends. The germline V gene encodes CDR1 MNHEY and CDR2 SVGAGI. The CDR3 has 14 residues. The DNA for the CDR3 is TGTGCCAGCAGGCGTCAGGCGTACACAGATACGCAGTATTTT. It is translated as CASRRQAYTDTQYF.

The chain uses TRBV27 and TRBJ2-3, with D tentatively TRBD2 (6 bases). V lost 10 bases to trimming and J lost 3 bases, with 11 bases between them. The V gene's germline CDR1 is MNHEY and CDR2 SMNVEV (reference sequence). The CDR3 is 12 residues long. In DNA form, the CDR3 reads TGTGCCACATCCCGGGGGACAGATACGCAGTATTTT. Encoded protein: CATSRGTDTQYF.

The gene calls are TRBV5-1 and TRBJ2-3, with 8 bases matching TRBD2. Trimming cost V 1 base and J 0 bases; bases outside gene matches: 1. The CDR3 consists of 15 residues. Germline lookup yields CDR1 SGHRS and CDR2 YFSETQ. The chain's CDR3 is CASSLLAGSTDTQYF. The CDR3 DNA is TGCGCCAGCAGCTTGTTAGCGGGAAGCACAGATACGCAGTATTTT.

The genes are TRBV3-1 (or the pseudogene TRBV3-2) and TRBJ2-3, with no clear D. V was pared by 4 bases and J by 0 bases, with 11 bases between. CDR1 and CDR2 from the germline V gene are LGHDT and YNNKEL (reference sequence). The CDR3 consists of 15 residues. The CDR3 DNA reads TGTGCCAGCAGCCCGACTCCAACTAGCACAGATACGCAGTATTTT. It yields the protein CASSPTPTSTDTQYF.

The sample holds one count of this clone. The J gene is TRBJ1-6, the V gene TRBV18; 10 bases are a match to TRBD1. The J segment lost 6 bases and the V segment lost 4 bases, leaving 0 bases of the junction unmatched. The CDR3 has 14 amino acids. The germline CDR1 and CDR2 sequences are KGHSH and LQKENI. This chain's CDR3 is CASSRQGANSPLHF. The CDR3 region has the DNA TGTGCCAGCTCACGACAGGGGGCTAATTCACCCCTCCACTTT.

A few counts support this clone. This chain links TRBV14 with TRBJ2-7; the match to TRBD1 covers 10 bases. From germline, CDR1 is SGHDN and CDR2 FVKESK. The J segment lost 4 bases and the V segment lost 4 bases, leaving 7 bases of the junction unmatched. CDR3 length: 15 amino acids. The CDR3 nucleotides read TGTGCCAGCAGCCGGACCGGGACAGGGGAGTACGAGCAGTACTTC. It translates to CASSRTGTGEYEQYF.

V and J are TRBV28 and TRBJ2-5; D possibly corresponds to TRBD2 (6 bases). The CDR3 consists of 19 residues. Germline loops: CDR1 MDHEN, CDR2 SYDVKM. The germline V and J ends were trimmed by 3 bases and 4 bases, with 27 bases remaining between them. CDR3: CASSLTTRRRGVQVETQYF. CDR3 nucleotides: TGTGCCAGCAGTTTGACGACTAGGCGTCGTGGCGTCCAAGTAGAGACCCAGTACTTC. Drawing the rest from reference TRBV28 and TRBJ2-5, the complete variable domain is DVKVTQSSRYLVKRTGEKVFLECVQDMDHENMFWYRQDPGLGLRLIYFSYDVKMKEKGDIPEGYSVSREKKERFSLILESASTNQTSMYLCASSLTTRRRGVQVETQYFGPGTRLLVL.

CDR3 nucleotide sequence: TGTGCCAGTAGTTCGTCGGGGGGGTCAGATACGCAGTATTTT. Translation gives CASSSSGGSDTQYF. This chain uses TRBV19 with TRBJ2-3; 8 nucleotides agree with TRBD2. CDR1 and CDR2 (germline): LNHDA, SQIVND (reference sequence). The CDR3 covers 14 residues. V lost 5 bases, J lost 4 bases, and 5 bases stayed unmatched.

The V gene is TRBV18, the J gene TRBJ2-3; perhaps TRBD2 as D (5 bases). CDR3 length: 17 residues. Germline V gene data show CDR1 as KGHSH and CDR2 as LQKENI. Trimming left V 6 bases short and J 0 bases short, with 19 bases between. The CDR3 region is CASSPSGSQASTDTQYF. In DNA form, the CDR3 reads TGTGCCAGCTCTCCGTCGGGGTCACAAGCTAGCACAGATACGCAGTATTTT.

This chain links TRBV12-5 with TRBJ2-2; D gene uncertain. Germline CDR1 is LGHNT and CDR2 is FRNRAP. The V gene lost 6 bases and the J gene lost 2 bases, with 13 bases spanning the gap. CDR3 length: 15 residues. In DNA form, the CDR3 reads TGTGCTAGTGGCCCGAGTGTCCAAAACACCGGGGAGCTGTTTTTT. Amino acids: CASGPSVQNTGELFF.